The rows below give T cell receptor beta chains drawn from one sample of a study of blood T cell repertoires in COVID-19. Sequencing used immunoSEQ multiplex PCR; TCRdb keeps in-frame clones, though not all of them. Of 350,000 to 450,000 clones listed, 89% were seen once; the top ten hold around 1.3%. The sequencing sample was made of peripheral blood. These receptors all stem from a man aged 40-55 years with acute or convalescent COVID-19. CDR3s include the opening cysteine and the closing phenylalanine or tryptophan. D genes are given only for firm matches. Size tells how often a clone was seen (once, few, many) or the class of an expanded clone, and some rows leave it out.

TRBV15	.	.	TRBJ2-7	TGTGCCACCAGCGTGAATCGGGACTTTTCCTACTACGAGCAGTACTTC	CATSVNRDFSYYEQYF
TRBV15	.	.	TRBJ2-3	TGTGCCACCAGCACCCTAGATACGCAGTATTTT	CATSTLDTQYF
TRBV6-4	.	TRBD1	TRBJ2-3	TGTGCCAGCAGACCAGGACAGGGTTCGACAGATACGCAGTATTTT	CASRPGQGSTDTQYF
TRBV9	.	TRBD2	TRBJ2-3	TGTGCCAGCAGCGTAGAGAGCGGGAGGGCCGGGGATACGCAGTATTTT	CASSVESGRAGDTQYF
TRBV6-6	.	.	TRBJ1-5	TGTGCCAGCAGTACCGGCGTGAGGAATCAGCCCCAGCATTTT	CASSTGVRNQPQHF
TRBV15	.	.	TRBJ2-1	TGTGCCACCAGCAATCGTGACGGGGACAATGAGCAGTTCTTC	CATSNRDGDNEQFF
TRBV11-2	.	.	TRBJ2-3	TGTGCCAGCAGCTTACGGGGTACGCAGTATTTT	CASSLRGTQYF
TRBV5-1	.	TRBD1	TRBJ2-1	TGCGCCAGCAGCTTGGAGACAGGGACCTACAATGAGCAGTTCTTC	CASSLETGTYNEQFF
TRBV7-7	.	TRBD2	TRBJ2-1	TGTGCTAGCTCGCCAAGCGGGAGGGAGCAGTTCTTC	CASSPSGREQFF
TRBV5-4	.	TRBD2	TRBJ2-1	TGTGCCAGCAGCTTGGCTAGCGGGAGGGCCTACAATGAGCAGTTCTTC	CASSLASGRAYNEQFF
TRBV9	.	.	TRBJ2-7	TGTGCCAGCAGCGTAAACCGCGAGCTGTCTACTTTGGAGCAGTACTTC	CASSVNRELSTLEQYF
TRBV6-2/TRBV6-3	.	TRBD1	TRBJ1-6	TGTGCCAGCAGTTACGGGACAGCCCTGTATAATTCACCCCTCCACTTT	CASSYGTALYNSPLHF
TRBV19	few	.	TRBJ2-5	TGTGCCAGTAGTCTACAGGGTCGGGAGACCCAGTACTTC	CASSLQGRETQYF
TRBV6-2/TRBV6-3	.	TRBD2	TRBJ2-3	TGTGCCAGCAGATACACCCCCGGGGTAGCGGGATCTGCAGATACGCAGTATTTT	CASRYTPGVAGSADTQYF
TRBV30	.	.	TRBJ2-3	TGTGCCTGGAGTGTGCGAGGGGACTCCGATACGCAGTATTTT	CAWSVRGDSDTQYF
TRBV19	.	TRBD1	TRBJ1-5	TGTGCCAGTAGTATGGGACAGGGGGCGGGTCAGCCCCAGCATTTT	CASSMGQGAGQPQHF
TRBV7-9	.	TRBD1	TRBJ2-7	TGTGCCAGCAGCTTAGAAGGACAGGCTTACTCCGAGCAGTACTTC	CASSLEGQAYSEQYF
TRBV5-6	.	.	TRBJ2-1	TGTGCCAGCAGCCGAGGACTCGCCAGCTCCTACAATGAGCAGTTCTTC	CASSRGLASSYNEQFF
TRBV6-5	.	TRBD1	TRBJ1-1	TGTGCCAGCAGCCAGACAGGGGGACGCACTGAAGCTTTCTTT	CASSQTGGRTEAFF
TRBV5-4	.	TRBD2	TRBJ2-3	TGTGCCAGCAGCCCTGGACTAGCGGGCTCTACGCAGTATTTT	CASSPGLAGSTQYF
TRBV7-6	.	TRBD2	TRBJ2-1	TGTGCCAGCAAGGGGCCTAGTGGACTAGCGGGAGTGTACAATGAGCAGTTCTTC	CASKGPSGLAGVYNEQFF
TRBV28	once	.	TRBJ1-2	TGTGCCAGCAGACCCCCAGTTAACTATGGCTACACCTTC	CASRPPVNYGYTF
TRBV2	.	.	TRBJ1-2	TGTGCCTCAAAAAGGCTGCAGGGGAATGGCTACACCTTC	CASKRLQGNGYTF
TRBV19	.	TRBD2	TRBJ2-7	TGTGCCAGTAGTATCTCGCCGGGACTAGCGCCGATTTACGAGCAGTACTTC	CASSISPGLAPIYEQYF
TRBV5-4	.	TRBD1	TRBJ2-4	TGTGCCAGCAGCTCTAGGACAGGGGGGTTTGTTGGTCAGTACTTC	CASSSRTGGFVGQYF
TRBV7-9	.	.	TRBJ1-6	TGTGCCAGCAGCTTAGACAGAATAGGTACTTCACCCCTCCACTTT	CASSLDRIGTSPLHF
TRBV5-4	.	TRBD2	TRBJ2-2	TGTGCCAGCAGCCGACTAGCTGGTACCGGGGAGCTGTTTTTT	CASSRLAGTGELFF
TRBV7-9	.	TRBD2	TRBJ2-4	TGTGCCAGCAGCTTAGTTCGGGGGGTCGGCCGCGACATTCAGTACTTC	CASSLVRGVGRDIQYF
TRBV12-3/TRBV12-4	few	.	TRBJ2-7	TGTGCCAGCAGTTTACTAGCCTACGAGCAGTACTTC	CASSLLAYEQYF
TRBV28	.	.	TRBJ1-6	TGTGCCAGCAGTCCCCGCCCCGGTCCGAATTCACCCCTCCACTTT	CASSPRPGPNSPLHF
TRBV9	.	.	TRBJ2-7	TGTGCCAGCAGCGACGAGAGCGGGTATAACCCCTGGGAGCAGTACTTC	CASSDESGYNPWEQYF
TRBV28	.	.	TRBJ1-2	TGTGCCAGCCAAGTTCAACAGGGTACAGTCTATGGCTACACCTTC	CASQVQQGTVYGYTF
TRBV5-4	.	TRBD1	TRBJ1-6	TGTGCCAGCAGCCCACAGGGGACCTATTCACCCCTCCACTTT	CASSPQGTYSPLHF
TRBV19	few	.	TRBJ2-3	TGTGCCAACCCTAAAAGCCTTTACAGAGAAGGAGATACGCAGTATTTT	CANPKSLYREGDTQYF
TRBV3-1/TRBV3-2	.	.	TRBJ2-1	TGTGCCAGCAGCCAATCCGGGGAGCAGTTCTTC	CASSQSGEQFF
TRBV19	once	.	TRBJ1-6	TGTGCCAGTAGTTTCACCGGGATCGAGTCCTCACCCCTCCACTTT	CASSFTGIESSPLHF
TRBV9	.	.	TRBJ2-1	TGTGCCAGCAGCGTAGCTAGCTACAATGAGCAGTTCTTC	CASSVASYNEQFF
TRBV5-6	once	.	TRBJ2-6	TGTGCCAGCAGTCAAACAGGCCTTGGGGCCAACGTCCTGACTTTC	CASSQTGLGANVLTF
TRBV5-1	.	.	TRBJ2-7	TGCGCCAGCAGCAAGACAGTTGCCTACGAGCAGTACTTC	CASSKTVAYEQYF
TRBV6-5	.	TRBD1	TRBJ1-2	TGTGCCAGCACTATGACAGGGGCTGGCTACACCTTC	CASTMTGAGYTF
TRBV28	once	TRBD2	TRBJ2-1	TGTGCCAGCAGTCAACCCCGGGGGGTGCGTTACAATGAGCAGTTCTTC	CASSQPRGVRYNEQFF
TRBV4-1	.	.	TRBJ2-7	TGCGCCAGCAGCCAAGATAATCCCAGGGGTCGATACGAGCAGTACTTC	CASSQDNPRGRYEQYF
TRBV28	.	.	TRBJ1-5	TGTGCCAGCAGTTTATTCTCCACATTCAATCAGCCCCAGCATTTT	CASSLFSTFNQPQHF
TRBV6-5	.	TRBD1	TRBJ1-4	TGTGCCAGCAGTTCGCGGACAGGGCTTACTGAAAAACTGTTTTTT	CASSSRTGLTEKLFF
TRBV12-3/TRBV12-4	.	.	TRBJ2-7	TGTGCCAGCAGCCTTACCTACGAGCAGTACTTC	CASSLTYEQYF
TRBV10-3	.	.	TRBJ1-1	TGTGCCATCAGGGGGGCGGTAGGGACTGAAGCTTTCTTT	CAIRGAVGTEAFF
TRBV25-1	.	TRBD1	TRBJ2-3	TGTGCCAGCAGTAGGGACAGGGGCCCAGATACGCAGTATTTT	CASSRDRGPDTQYF
TRBV18	.	.	TRBJ2-6	TGTGCCAGCTCACCAACGACACCTTCTGGGGCCAACGTCCTGACTTTC	CASSPTTPSGANVLTF
TRBV27	.	TRBD2	TRBJ2-1	TGTGCCAGCAGGCTAGCGGTACGGGATGAGCAGTTCTTC	CASRLAVRDEQFF
TRBV18	.	.	TRBJ2-7	TGTGCCAGCTCACCACAGGGGTACTACGAGCAGTACTTC	CASSPQGYYEQYF
TRBV7-2	.	.	TRBJ1-4	TGTGCCAGCAGCTTAGCGCCCCGCCCGGGGAATGAAAAACTGTTTTTT	CASSLAPRPGNEKLFF
TRBV15	.	.	TRBJ1-2	TGTGCCACCAGCGGGCTGACAGGTCCGTATGGCTACACCTTC	CATSGLTGPYGYTF
TRBV6-4	.	TRBD1	TRBJ2-2	TGTGCCAGCAGTGCGTCACAGGGGGCTACCGGGGAGCTGTTTTTT	CASSASQGATGELFF
TRBV5-1	.	.	TRBJ2-7	TGCGCCAGCAGCTTGGGAGGCGGCCCCTACGAGCAGTACTTC	CASSLGGGPYEQYF
TRBV4-3	once	TRBD1	TRBJ1-1	TGCGCCAGCAGACGCTCAGGGGGTGCTGAAGCTTTCTTT	CASRRSGGAEAFF
TRBV27	.	TRBD2	TRBJ2-7	TGTGCCAGCAGTTCTCTGGGCGGGGGGCCCTACGAGCAGTACTTC	CASSSLGGGPYEQYF
TRBV9	.	TRBD1	TRBJ2-7	TGTGCCAGCAGCGAGAGGGGGACAGTTAAGACCTACGAGCAGTACTTC	CASSERGTVKTYEQYF
TRBV7-9	.	.	TRBJ1-5	TGTGCCAGCAGCTTTGGGGCGGCTCAGCCCCAGCATTTT	CASSFGAAQPQHF
TRBV28	.	TRBD2	TRBJ2-7	TGTGCCAGCAGTTTGAGCGGGGGCTCATCCTACGAGCAGTACTTC	CASSLSGGSSYEQYF